This is a list of T cell receptor beta chains from one sample in a study of T-cell memory formation after mild COVID-19. TCRdb ran MiXCR on the 5' RACE reads and lists one entry per CDR3 protein. The sample carries around 250,000 distinct CDR3 sequences, over 15% recorded once. What was sequenced was PBMCs or a T cell subset sorted from them (not recorded which). Source of these receptors: a man between 18 and 35 years old who had mild COVID-19 (a few samples of this study predate the infection). Cell type and time point are not known. The CDR3 runs from the conserved cysteine through the conserved F or W. The order of the fields is J gene, clone size, D gene, V gene, CDR3 protein, CDR3 DNA. The D gene is left open where the match is weak. The size field is filled for only some rows; it gives once, few, many or a size class.

j_call: TRBJ1-5; clone_size: -; d_call: TRBD1; v_call: TRBV5-1; cdr3_aa: CASSAGTGGPNQPQHF; cdr3_nt: TGCGCCAGCAGCGCCGGGACAGGGGGGCCCAATCAGCCCCAGCATTTT
j_call: TRBJ2-2; clone_size: few; d_call: -; v_call: TRBV12-3/TRBV12-4; cdr3_aa: CASSQLRNAGELFF; cdr3_nt: TGTGCCAGCAGTCAGCTACGGAACGCCGGGGAGCTGTTTTTT
j_call: TRBJ1-1; clone_size: -; d_call: -; v_call: TRBV27; cdr3_aa: CASSLWPEGNTEAFF; cdr3_nt: TGTGCCAGCAGTTTATGGCCTGAAGGGAACACTGAAGCTTTCTTT
j_call: TRBJ2-3; clone_size: few; d_call: TRBD2; v_call: TRBV13; cdr3_aa: CASSPGLAGGWGTDTQYF; cdr3_nt: TGTGCCAGCAGCCCCGGACTAGCGGGGGGTTGGGGCACAGATACGCAGTATTTT
j_call: TRBJ1-1; clone_size: many; d_call: -; v_call: TRBV5-6; cdr3_aa: CASSLAPGRWHTEAFF; cdr3_nt: TGTGCCAGCAGCTTGGCCCCTGGCAGGTGGCACACTGAAGCTTTCTTT
j_call: TRBJ2-1; clone_size: few; d_call: -; v_call: TRBV6-2/TRBV6-3; cdr3_aa: CASSPWTGYNEQFF; cdr3_nt: TGTGCCAGCAGCCCTTGGACTGGCTACAATGAGCAGTTCTTC
j_call: TRBJ1-5; clone_size: few; d_call: -; v_call: TRBV6-2/TRBV6-3; cdr3_aa: CASSNGQHINQPQHF; cdr3_nt: TGTGCCAGCAGCAACGGACAGCATATAAATCAGCCCCAGCATTTT
j_call: TRBJ1-1; clone_size: few; d_call: -; v_call: TRBV7-9; cdr3_aa: CASSLPGPWEAFF; cdr3_nt: TGTGCCAGCAGCCTCCCCGGGCCCTGGGAAGCTTTCTTT
j_call: TRBJ1-5; clone_size: -; d_call: TRBD1; v_call: TRBV6-2/TRBV6-3; cdr3_aa: CGTGQGFQPQHF; cdr3_nt: TGTGGGACGGGACAGGGGTTTCAGCCCCAGCATTTT
j_call: TRBJ2-3; clone_size: -; d_call: -; v_call: TRBV6-5; cdr3_aa: CASSYWGGRTDTQYF; cdr3_nt: TGTGCCAGCAGTTACTGGGGGGGGCGGACAGATACGCAGTATTTT
j_call: TRBJ2-5; clone_size: many; d_call: TRBD2; v_call: TRBV12-5; cdr3_aa: CASGRGLAGQTQYF; cdr3_nt: TGTGCTAGTGGCCGAGGACTAGCGGGACAGACCCAGTACTTC
j_call: TRBJ2-3; clone_size: many; d_call: -; v_call: TRBV11-2; cdr3_aa: CASSFWMNEGGEPQYF; cdr3_nt: TGTGCCAGCAGCTTCTGGATGAACGAGGGCGGAGAACCGCAGTATTTT
j_call: TRBJ1-2; clone_size: -; d_call: -; v_call: TRBV6-5; cdr3_aa: CASLGGSYGYTF; cdr3_nt: TGTGCCAGCCTCGGGGGGTCGTATGGCTACACCTTC
j_call: TRBJ1-1; clone_size: -; d_call: TRBD1; v_call: TRBV27; cdr3_aa: CASSLTGGWGMNTEAFF; cdr3_nt: TGTGCCAGCAGTTTAACAGGGGGCTGGGGAATGAACACTGAAGCTTTCTTT
j_call: TRBJ1-5; clone_size: few; d_call: TRBD1; v_call: TRBV6-2/TRBV6-3; cdr3_aa: CASSYAGQGAREQPQHF; cdr3_nt: TGTGCCAGCAGTTACGCGGGACAGGGGGCGCGAGAACAGCCCCAGCATTTT
j_call: TRBJ2-7; clone_size: few; d_call: -; v_call: TRBV6-5; cdr3_aa: CASSNRDASSYEQYF; cdr3_nt: TGTGCCAGCAGTAATCGGGACGCGAGCTCCTACGAGCAGTACTTC